This T cell receptor (beta chain) stems from a study of blood T cell repertoires in COVID-19. Using immunoSEQ multiplex PCR, the repertoire was profiled, and TCRdb retains in-frame clones only, with some absent. The table records around 56,000 clones, over 75% of them present only once. Germline-derived CDR1 and CDR2 are LNHDA and SQIVND (reference sequence). The CDR3 runs 15 residues. Trimming at V came to 8 bases and at J to 3 bases, leaving 9 bases not matched to a gene. V gene TRBV19 combines with J gene TRBJ1-5, with 8 bases matching TRBD1. This TCR was sampled from a man aged 60-69 years with acute or convalescent COVID-19. Sequences were obtained from peripheral blood. CDR3 sequence reads: CASYQPGGPNQPQHF. The CDR3 DNA reads TGTGCCAGTTATCAACCAGGGGGCCCCAATCAGCCCCAGCATTTT.